The 21 T cell receptor beta chains below come from one sample, sequenced in a study of T cells after yellow fever vaccination. TCRdb passed the 5' RACE reads through MiXCR, listing each CDR3 protein once. Of 500,000 to 550,000 distinct CDR3 sequences listed, 20% to 25% were seen once; the top ten hold about 16%. Sequenced here: PBMCs, sampled approximately 22 days after the first yellow fever vaccination. The source is a man aged 18 to 30 who received the YFV17D yellow fever vaccine.

The rearrangement uses TRBV4-3 and TRBJ2-2; D is undetermined. Germline CDR1 LGHNA, CDR2 YSLEER. V lost 0 bases to trimming and J lost 5 bases, with 13 bases between them. The CDR3 runs to 16 residues. The CDR3 DNA reads as TGCGCCAGCAGCCAAGAACACCGCCCGAGGACCGGGGAGCTGTTTTTT. Its translation: CASSQEHRPRTGELFF.

The rearrangement joins TRBV5-1 to TRBJ2-1, with TRBD2 identical over 11 bases. The germline CDR1 and CDR2 sequences are SGHRS and YFSETQ. Trimming at V came to 4 bases and at J to 7 bases, leaving 4 bases not matched to a gene. CDR3 length: 14 residues. The CDR3 DNA sequence: TGCGCCAGCAGCCTGGCTAGCGGGGGGAATGAGCAGTTCTTC. Amino acid sequence: CASSLASGGNEQFF. The full variable domain, completed using reference TRBV5-1 and TRBJ2-1, is KAGVTQTPRYLIKTRGQQVTLSCSPISGHRSVSWYQQTPGQGLQFLFEYFSETQRNKGNFPGRFSGRQFSNSRSEMNVSTLELGDSALYLCASSLASGGNEQFFGPGTRLTVL.

The chain combines TRBV4-1 with TRBJ2-1, with TRBD1 identical over 9 bases. This CDR3 contains 16 residues. Per the germline V gene, CDR1 is MGHRA and CDR2 is YSYEKL. The V segment lost 1 base and the J segment 8 bases; nucleotides outside the gene matches: 9. Written as DNA, the CDR3 is TGCGCCAGCAGCCAAGTCCCCGGACAGGGGCGACATGAGCAGTTCTTC. The encoded protein is CASSQVPGQGRHEQFF.

This clonotype came up a few times. The V and J genes are TRBV11-1 and TRBJ1-1, with D maybe TRBD1 (6 bases). Germline loops: CDR1 SGHAT, CDR2 FQDESV (reference sequence). V was shortened by 5 bases and J by 0 bases, with 22 bases between the two germline ends. The CDR3 covers 18 residues. In DNA form, the CDR3 reads TGTGCCAGCAGCACTGACCGACTCGGGGGGCCTTTGAACACTGAAGCTTTCTTT. Translated, it gives CASSTDRLGGPLNTEAFF.

In its sample, this clonotype was seen a few times. This chain joins TRBV11-1 and TRBJ2-6; D is possibly TRBD2 (5 bases). V was shortened by 4 bases and J by 0 bases, with 19 bases between the two germline ends. Germline CDR1 is SGHAT and CDR2 is FQDESV (reference sequence). This CDR3 has 19 residues. The CDR3 spells CASSSLRTLVRSGANVLTF. DNA of the CDR3: TGTGCCAGCAGCTCGCTCCGGACTCTAGTCCGCTCTGGGGCCAACGTCCTGACTTTC.

This chain connects TRBV7-2 to TRBJ1-4; the D gene is possibly TRBD1 (5 bases). Trimming shortened V by 1 base and J by 3 bases, and 12 bases separated the two germline ends. The CDR3 covers 16 residues. Per germline, CDR1 SGHTA and CDR2 FQGNSA. The DNA for the CDR3 is TGTGCCAGCAGCTTAGGGGGTTGGACATCTAATGAAAAACTGTTTTTT. Residues: CASSLGGWTSNEKLFF.

This clonotype has just a few counts. This sequence joins TRBV4-3 and TRBJ2-5, with TRBD2 identical over 7 bases. The CDR3 runs to 14 residues. J lost 1 base, V lost 2 bases, and 1 base had no gene match. Germline CDR1 is LGHNA and CDR2 is YSLEER. The CDR3 coding sequence is TGCGCCAGCAGCCAATGGGGGGGCCAAGAGACCCAGTACTTC. Its translation: CASSQWGGQETQYF.

This clonotype was counted many times. The chain has TRBV3-1 and TRBJ1-1, with D perhaps TRBD1 (6 bases). This CDR3 region has 16 residues. The germline V and J ends were trimmed by 2 bases and 5 bases, with 18 bases remaining between them. Germline CDR1 LGHDT, CDR2 YNNKEL (reference sequence). For the CDR3, the DNA is TGTGCCAGCAGCCAAAGGGGGGTCGTAGTGGATACTGAAGCTTTCTTT. Its translation is CASSQRGVVVDTEAFF.

This chain uses TRBV6-2 or TRBV6-3 with TRBJ2-5, with D possibly matching TRBD1 (6 bases). V was clipped by 6 bases and J by 0 bases, with 11 bases between them. CDR1 is MNHEY and CDR2 is SVGEGT in the germline V gene. This CDR3 has 14 residues. CDR3 sequence reads: CASRPGTNQETQYF. CDR3 DNA sequence: TGTGCCAGCAGGCCCGGGACAAACCAAGAGACCCAGTACTTC.

V gene TRBV4-1 combines with J gene TRBJ1-1, with TRBD1 identical over 10 bases. This CDR3 is built from 16 residues. The V and J ends lost 0 bases and 1 base, in that order; junction bases with no gene match: 2. The germline V gene has CDR1 MGHRA and CDR2 YSYEKL. CDR3 bases: TGCGCCAGCAGCCAAGATTGGGACAGGGGGAACACTGAAGCTTTCTTT. Translating gives CASSQDWDRGNTEAFF.

Many counts were recorded for this clonotype. This chain connects TRBV12-3 or TRBV12-4 to TRBJ2-5; TRBD1 or TRBD2 may be the D gene (5 bases each). Trimming removed 5 bases at V and 0 bases at J, with 10 bases between. The CDR3 extends over 14 amino acids. The CDR3 DNA follows: TGTGCCAGCAGTCCGGGACCCAACCAAGAGACCCAGTACTTC. It codes for CASSPGPNQETQYF.

This clonotype showed up just a few times. The CDR3 protein is CASSPQTGKNSPLHF. CDR3 nucleotides: TGTGCCAGCAGCCCACAGACAGGGAAAAATTCACCCCTCCACTTT. J is TRBJ1-6 and V is TRBV7-2; 7 nucleotides agree with TRBD1. Germline V gives CDR1 SGHTA, CDR2 FQGNSA. Trimming cost V 5 bases and J 7 bases; bases outside gene matches: 8. The CDR3 extends over 15 amino acids.

The chain employs TRBV27 and TRBJ2-7, with D possibly being TRBD1 or TRBD2 (5 bases each). CDR1 is MNHEY, CDR2 SMNVEV, per germline (reference sequence). V dropped 2 bases and J dropped 2 bases, with 16 bases sitting between them. This CDR3 has 16 residues. For the CDR3, the DNA is TGTGCCAGCAGTTTACGCCCCGGGACCGATCCCTACGAGCAGTACTTC. Translating gives CASSLRPGTDPYEQYF.

The rearrangement uses TRBV29-1 and TRBJ1-2; D is perhaps TRBD1 (6 bases). CDR3 size: 14 residues. V was trimmed by 3 bases and J by 5 bases, leaving 16 bases between them. Germline CDR1 SQVTM, CDR2 ANQGSEA. Here the CDR3 DNA reads TGCAGCGTTGATAAGGCAGGGGTCGATTATGGCTACACCTTC. It translates to CSVDKAGVDYGYTF.

This clonotype was seen only once. The genes are TRBV27 and TRBJ2-7; D tentatively reads TRBD1 or TRBD2 (5 bases each). The CDR3 has 16 amino acids. The germline V gene has CDR1 MNHEY and CDR2 SMNVEV (reference sequence). Trimming stripped 5 bases from V and 1 base from J, with 18 bases between. CDR3 bases: TGTGCCAGCAGTCCTGCGGGCGCGGCAGGGTCCTACGAGCAGTACTTC. Translated: CASSPAGAAGSYEQYF.

This clonotype has a handful of counts. The chain carries TRBV24-1 and TRBJ2-7; D could derive from TRBD1 or TRBD2 (5 bases each). CDR1 is KGHDR, CDR2 SFDVKD, per germline. The CDR3 has 16 residues. V lost 0 bases and J lost 4, with 15 bases in between. CDR3 sequence: CATSDLPAGTSYEQYF. In DNA, the CDR3 is TGTGCCACCAGTGATTTGCCCGCAGGGACGTCGTACGAGCAGTACTTC.

This clonotype was seen a handful of times. The rearrangement joins TRBV4-3 to TRBJ2-1; D is ambiguous. The CDR3 spans 15 residues. The V and J ends lost 2 bases and 8 bases respectively, with 16 bases between them. The germline V gene encodes CDR1 LGHNA and CDR2 YSLEER. CDR3 sequence reads: CASSQSSYNSYEQFF. The CDR3 coding sequence is TGCGCCAGCAGCCAATCGTCCTACAACTCTTATGAGCAGTTCTTC.

This clonotype was seen repeatedly, ten times or more. Since a much larger clone is just one base distant, this may be a read error. CDR3 sequence: CASSLEAETQYF. The CDR3 DNA is TGTGCCAGCAGCTTAGAGGCGGAGACCCAGTACTTC. The rearrangement uses TRBV7-2 and TRBJ2-5; D is unclear. V lost 1 base and J 5 bases, leaving 5 bases between the germline ends. Germline CDR1 is SGHTA and CDR2 is FQGNSA. This CDR3 has 12 residues.

The chain has TRBV7-9 and TRBJ1-1; 9 bases are a match to TRBD1. This CDR3 spans 15 amino acids. Looked up from germline, CDR1 is SEHNR and CDR2 is FQNEAQ (reference sequence). J lost 5 bases, V lost 7 bases, and 11 bases had no gene match. CDR3 sequence reads: CASKTTQGAKTEAFF. CDR3 coding DNA: TGTGCCAGCAAGACCACACAGGGGGCGAAAACTGAAGCTTTCTTT.

Only a few counts were recorded for this clonotype. This sequence joins TRBV3-1 and TRBJ2-3; 7 positions agree with TRBD2. Germline V gene sequence: CDR1 LGHDT, CDR2 YNNKEL (reference sequence). CDR3 size: 15 residues. With V trimmed by 5 bases and J by 5 bases, 10 bases remained unmatched. CDR3 DNA sequence: TGTGCCAGCAGCATAGGGGCAGCGGGGAGAGATACGCAGTATTTT. Translating gives CASSIGAAGRDTQYF.

The gene calls are TRBV20-1 and TRBJ2-5, with 8 bases matching TRBD2. CDR1 is DFQATT, CDR2 SNEGSKA, per germline (reference sequence). V was pared by 3 bases and J by 3 bases, with 3 bases of the junction left unmatched. CDR3 length: 13 residues. The chain's CDR3 is CSASGGAEETQYF. The CDR3 DNA is TGCAGTGCTAGCGGGGGGGCGGAAGAGACCCAGTACTTC.